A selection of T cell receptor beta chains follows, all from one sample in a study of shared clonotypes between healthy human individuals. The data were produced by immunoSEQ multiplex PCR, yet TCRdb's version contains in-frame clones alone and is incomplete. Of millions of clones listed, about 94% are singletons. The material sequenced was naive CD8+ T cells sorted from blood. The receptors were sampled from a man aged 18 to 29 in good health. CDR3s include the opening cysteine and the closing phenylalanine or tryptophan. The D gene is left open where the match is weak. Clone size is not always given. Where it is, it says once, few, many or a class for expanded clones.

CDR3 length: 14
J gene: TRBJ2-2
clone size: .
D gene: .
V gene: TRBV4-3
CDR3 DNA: TGCGCCAGCAGCCAAGGGGTGGGCACCGGGGAGCTGTTTTTT
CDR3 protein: CASSQGVGTGELFF

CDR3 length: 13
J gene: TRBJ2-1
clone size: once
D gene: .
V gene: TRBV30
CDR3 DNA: TGTGCCTGGAGTCTGACTACCTACAATGAGCAGTTCTTC
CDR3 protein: CAWSLTTYNEQFF

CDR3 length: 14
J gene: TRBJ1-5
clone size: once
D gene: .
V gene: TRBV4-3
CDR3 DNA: TGCGCCAGCAGCCAAGATGAGGGCGGGCAGCCCCAGCATTTT
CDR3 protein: CASSQDEGGQPQHF

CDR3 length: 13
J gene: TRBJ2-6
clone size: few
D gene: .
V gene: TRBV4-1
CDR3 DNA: TGCGCCAGCAGCCAGCCTGGGGCCAACGTCCTGACTTTC
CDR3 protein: CASSQPGANVLTF

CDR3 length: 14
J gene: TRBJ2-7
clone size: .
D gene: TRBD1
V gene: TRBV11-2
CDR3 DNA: TGTGCCAGCAGCTTCGGGGACAGGGGGTACGAGCAGTACTTC
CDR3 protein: CASSFGDRGYEQYF

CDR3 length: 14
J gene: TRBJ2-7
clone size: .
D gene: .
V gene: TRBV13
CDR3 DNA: TGTGCCAGCAGTGTATGGCAGGGGCAGAACGAGCAGTACTTC
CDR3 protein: CASSVWQGQNEQYF

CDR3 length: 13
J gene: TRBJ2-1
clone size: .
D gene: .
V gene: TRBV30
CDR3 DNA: TGTGCCTGGACCGGCCTCTCCGGGGATGAGCAGTTCTTC
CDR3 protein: CAWTGLSGDEQFF

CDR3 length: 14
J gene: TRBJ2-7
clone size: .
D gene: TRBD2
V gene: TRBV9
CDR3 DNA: TGTGCCAGCAGTCTTGGCGGGAGTACGTACGAGCAGTACTTC
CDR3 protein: CASSLGGSTYEQYF

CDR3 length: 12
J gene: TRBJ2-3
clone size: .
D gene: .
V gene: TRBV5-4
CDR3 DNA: TGTGCCAGCAGCGGCGCAGCTAGAACGCAGTATTTT
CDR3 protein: CASSGAARTQYF

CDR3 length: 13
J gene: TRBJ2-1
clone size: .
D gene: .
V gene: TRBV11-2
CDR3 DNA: TGTGCCAGCAGCCTCCCTGGACGAGATGAGCAGTTCTTC
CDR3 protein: CASSLPGRDEQFF

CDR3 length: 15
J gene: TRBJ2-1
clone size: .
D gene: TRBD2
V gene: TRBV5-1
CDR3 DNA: TGCGCCAGCAGCTTGACGGGGGGGCTCTACAATGAGCAGTTCTTC
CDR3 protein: CASSLTGGLYNEQFF

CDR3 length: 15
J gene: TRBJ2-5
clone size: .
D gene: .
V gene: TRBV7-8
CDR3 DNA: TGTGCCAGCAGCATAAGGAAACCCCCGGAGGAGACCCAGTACTTC
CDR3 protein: CASSIRKPPEETQYF

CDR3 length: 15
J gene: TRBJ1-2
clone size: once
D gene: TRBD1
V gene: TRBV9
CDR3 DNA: TGTGCCAGCAGCGTAGGACAGGGCTCTAACTATGGCTACACCTTC
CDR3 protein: CASSVGQGSNYGYTF

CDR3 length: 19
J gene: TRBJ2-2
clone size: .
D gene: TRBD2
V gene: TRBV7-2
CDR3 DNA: TGTGCCAGCAGCCCGGCCGGGACTAGCGGGGGTTCGAACACCGGGGAGCTGTTTTTT
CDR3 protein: CASSPAGTSGGSNTGELFF

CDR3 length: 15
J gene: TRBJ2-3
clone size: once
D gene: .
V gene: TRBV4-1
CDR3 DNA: TGCGCCAGCAGCCAAGACCCGGGAGACACAGATACGCAGTATTTT
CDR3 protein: CASSQDPGDTDTQYF

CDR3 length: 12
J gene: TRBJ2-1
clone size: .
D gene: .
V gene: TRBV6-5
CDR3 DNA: TGTGCCAGCAGTTACGGAGGGGCTGAGCAGTTCTTC
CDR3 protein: CASSYGGAEQFF

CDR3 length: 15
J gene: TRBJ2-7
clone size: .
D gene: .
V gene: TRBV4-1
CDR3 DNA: TGCGCCAGCAGCCAAGGGCCAGGGGGGTCCTACGAGCAGTACTTC
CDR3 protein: CASSQGPGGSYEQYF

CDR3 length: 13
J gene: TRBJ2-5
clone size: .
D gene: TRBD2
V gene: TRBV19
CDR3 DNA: TGTGCCACCCTAAGCGGGGACCAAGAGACCCAGTACTTC
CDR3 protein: CATLSGDQETQYF

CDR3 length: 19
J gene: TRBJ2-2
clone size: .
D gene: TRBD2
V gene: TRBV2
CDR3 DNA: TGTGCCAGCAGTGAGCTCAGCGGGAAAGCGGCGGTGAACACCGGGGAGCTGTTTTTT
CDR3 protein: CASSELSGKAAVNTGELFF

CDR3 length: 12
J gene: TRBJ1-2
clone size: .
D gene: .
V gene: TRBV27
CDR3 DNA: TGTGCCAGCAGTTTAGTAGGGGATGGCTACACCTTC
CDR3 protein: CASSLVGDGYTF

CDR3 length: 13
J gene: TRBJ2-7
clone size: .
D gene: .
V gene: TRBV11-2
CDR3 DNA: TGTGCCAGCAGCTCAGGAGCCTCCTACGAGCAGTACTTC
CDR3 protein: CASSSGASYEQYF

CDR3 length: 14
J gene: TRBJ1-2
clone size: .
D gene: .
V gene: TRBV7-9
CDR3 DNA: TGTGCCAGCAGCCGAGACATAAGCTATTATGGCTACACCTTC
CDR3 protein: CASSRDISYYGYTF

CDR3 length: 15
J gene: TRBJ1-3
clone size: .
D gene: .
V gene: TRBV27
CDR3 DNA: TGTGCCAGCAGTCCCTACATGAGCTCTGGAAACACCATATATTTT
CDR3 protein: CASSPYMSSGNTIYF

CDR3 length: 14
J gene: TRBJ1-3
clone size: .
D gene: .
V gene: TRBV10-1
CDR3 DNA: TGCGCCAGCAGCCCGGACGGCGTGGGAAACACCATATATTTT
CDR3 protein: CASSPDGVGNTIYF

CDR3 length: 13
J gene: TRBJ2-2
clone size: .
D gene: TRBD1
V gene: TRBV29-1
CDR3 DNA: TGCAGCGTTGTGACAGGGCATAACGGGGAGCTGTTTTTT
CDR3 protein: CSVVTGHNGELFF

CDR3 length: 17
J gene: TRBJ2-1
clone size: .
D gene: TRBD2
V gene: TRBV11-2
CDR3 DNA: TGTGCCAGCAGCTCCCATGTAACTAGCGGGAACTACAATGAGCAGTTCTTC
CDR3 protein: CASSSHVTSGNYNEQFF

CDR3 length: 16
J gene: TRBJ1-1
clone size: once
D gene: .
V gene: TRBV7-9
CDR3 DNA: TGTGCCAGCAGCCGCCCCAGGGACGGTAAGAACACTGAAGCTTTCTTT
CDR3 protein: CASSRPRDGKNTEAFF